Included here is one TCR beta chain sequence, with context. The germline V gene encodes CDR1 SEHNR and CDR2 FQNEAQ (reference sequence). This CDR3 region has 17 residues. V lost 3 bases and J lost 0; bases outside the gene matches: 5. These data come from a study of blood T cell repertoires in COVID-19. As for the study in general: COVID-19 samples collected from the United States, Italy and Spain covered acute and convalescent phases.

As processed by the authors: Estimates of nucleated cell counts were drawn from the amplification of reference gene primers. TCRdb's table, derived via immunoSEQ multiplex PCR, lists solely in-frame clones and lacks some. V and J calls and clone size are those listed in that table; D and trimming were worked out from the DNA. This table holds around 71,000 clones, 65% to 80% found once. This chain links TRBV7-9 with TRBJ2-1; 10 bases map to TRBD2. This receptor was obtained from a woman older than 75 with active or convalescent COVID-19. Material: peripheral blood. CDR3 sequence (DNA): TGTGCCAGCAGCTTTCTAGCGGGGGTGAGCTCCTACAATGAGCAGTTCTTC. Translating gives CASSFLAGVSSYNEQFF.